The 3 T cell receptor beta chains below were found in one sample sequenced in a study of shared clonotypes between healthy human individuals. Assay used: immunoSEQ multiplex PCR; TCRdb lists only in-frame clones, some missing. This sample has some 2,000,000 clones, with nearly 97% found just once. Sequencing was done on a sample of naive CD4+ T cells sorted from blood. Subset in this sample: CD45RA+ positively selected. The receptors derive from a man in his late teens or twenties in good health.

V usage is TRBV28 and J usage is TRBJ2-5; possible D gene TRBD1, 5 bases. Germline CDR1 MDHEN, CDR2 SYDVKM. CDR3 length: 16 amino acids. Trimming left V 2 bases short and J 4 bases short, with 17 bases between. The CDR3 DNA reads TGTGCCAGCAGTTTAAGTGGGGCCTCACCTGGAGAGACCCAGTACTTC. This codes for CASSLSGASPGETQYF.

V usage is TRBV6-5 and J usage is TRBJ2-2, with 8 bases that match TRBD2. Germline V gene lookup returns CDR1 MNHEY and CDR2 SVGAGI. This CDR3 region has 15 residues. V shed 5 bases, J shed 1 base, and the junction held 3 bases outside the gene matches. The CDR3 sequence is CASSSGSRNTGELFF. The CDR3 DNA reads TGTGCCAGCAGTAGCGGGAGTCGGAACACCGGGGAGCTGTTTTTT.

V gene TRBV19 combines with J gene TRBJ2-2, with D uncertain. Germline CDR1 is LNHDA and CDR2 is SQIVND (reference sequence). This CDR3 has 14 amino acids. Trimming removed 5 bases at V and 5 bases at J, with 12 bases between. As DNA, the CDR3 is TGTGCCAGTAGTCCGCGTCAGGTAACCGGGGAGCTGTTTTTT. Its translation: CASSPRQVTGELFF. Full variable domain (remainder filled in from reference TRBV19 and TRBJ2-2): DGGITQSPKYLFRKEGQNVTLSCEQNLNHDAMYWYRQDPGQGLRLIYYSQIVNDFQKGDIAEGYSVSREKKESFPLTVTSAQKNPTAFYLCASSPRQVTGELFFGEGSRLTVL.